This TCR beta chain is drawn from a study of shared clonotypes between healthy human individuals. At the level of the study: Three CD4 naive, three CD4 memory, two CD8 naive and one CD8 memory plate were used per donor. Points from the study as a whole: Limited genetic and exposure-history diversity came from having few donors.

The germline CDR1 and CDR2 sequences are SGDLS and YYNGEE. The CDR3 is made up of 14 amino acids. V was shortened by 4 bases and J by 0 bases, with 10 bases between the two germline ends. Notes on this clone: Antigen unknown.

Sorted-subset replicate PCR reactions were performed with about 200 ng DNA, corresponding to 30,000 or so T cell genomes. Here immunoSEQ multiplex PCR was the method, and the copy in TCRdb shows in-frame clones only, minus some. The sample comprises about a million clones, about three quarters of which are singletons, and 1.4% to 1.5% rests with the top ten. The sequence derives from a young man in good health. The sample taken for sequencing was memory CD4+ T cells sorted from blood. Subset: CD45RA-negative fraction. The chain links TRBV9 to TRBJ1-1; D is unclear. The CDR3: CASSPNSLNTEAFF. As DNA, the CDR3 is TGTGCCAGCAGCCCCAACAGCCTGAACACTGAAGCTTTCTTT.